Listed below are T cell receptor beta chains from one sample, sequenced in a study of shared clonotypes between healthy human individuals. TCRdb's table, derived via immunoSEQ multiplex PCR, lists solely in-frame clones and lacks some. The sample carries a few million clones, just over 90% recorded once. Sequenced: naive CD4+ T cells sorted from blood. The receptors derive from a man in his late teens or twenties in good health. Each CDR3 is given with its conserved first and last residue. Each record gives: J gene, clone size, D gene, V gene, CDR3 DNA, CDR3 protein. D genes are given only for firm matches. Not all rows give a size; the values are once, few, many and, for expanded clones, a class.

>TRBJ1-1|once|NA|TRBV6-6
TGTGCCAGCAGCCTAATGAGAACTGAAGCTTTCTTT
CASSLMRTEAFF
>TRBJ2-1|NA|TRBD2|TRBV4-3
TGCGCCAGCAGCCCAAGGGTTAGCGGGAGTAATGAGCAGTTCTTC
CASSPRVSGSNEQFF
>TRBJ2-7|NA|TRBD1|TRBV19
TGTGCCAGTAGTCCCGGGACAGGTTATTACGAGCAGTACTTC
CASSPGTGYYEQYF
>TRBJ1-2|NA|NA|TRBV5-4
TGTGCCAGCAGCTTGGGCCTTCAGGGGAACTATGGCTACACCTTC
CASSLGLQGNYGYTF
>TRBJ2-7|NA|NA|TRBV5-5
TGTGCCAGCAGCTTGGACAGTCGCTACGAGCAGTACTTC
CASSLDSRYEQYF
>TRBJ1-6|NA|NA|TRBV7-9
TGTGCCAGCACCTTGGGGAGAAATAATTCACCCCTCCACTTT
CASTLGRNNSPLHF
>TRBJ2-5|NA|NA|TRBV5-8
TGTGCCAGCAGCTACCTTAGGGGATCCCAAGAGACCCAGTACTTC
CASSYLRGSQETQYF
>TRBJ1-1|NA|TRBD1|TRBV7-9
TGTGCCAGCAGCTTAGGGCAGGGGGCCACCATGAACACTGAAGCTTTCTTT
CASSLGQGATMNTEAFF
>TRBJ1-2|NA|NA|TRBV28
TGTGCCAGCAGTTTAGTTCTTAGAATCGGGGACCCTATCTATGGCTACACCTTC
CASSLVLRIGDPIYGYTF
>TRBJ2-7|NA|NA|TRBV12-5
TGTGCTAGTGGTCCCCCGGACGAGCAGTACTTC
CASGPPDEQYF
>TRBJ2-7|once|NA|TRBV4-3
TGCGCCAGCAGCCAATTCTACAGCTACGAGCAGTACTTC
CASSQFYSYEQYF
>TRBJ2-1|NA|TRBD2|TRBV5-1
TGCGCCAGCAGCTTGGTGCTAGCGGTGGGGAATGAGCAGTTCTTC
CASSLVLAVGNEQFF
>TRBJ2-5|NA|NA|TRBV6-6
TGTGCCAGCAGTTACGACGGTTTAGAAGAAGAGACCCAGTACTTC
CASSYDGLEEETQYF
>TRBJ2-7|once|TRBD1|TRBV5-1
TGCGCCAGCAGCTGGGGTCCAGGGGGCTACGAGCAGTACTTC
CASSWGPGGYEQYF
>TRBJ1-2|NA|NA|TRBV30
TGTGCCTGGACCCTGGAAGGAGGGTCCCGTTATAACTATGGCTACACCTTC
CAWTLEGGSRYNYGYTF
>TRBJ2-7|NA|NA|TRBV21-1
TGTGCCAGTCCGGGAGGGGGGCCAGGGAGGTACGAGCAGTACTTC
CASPGGGPGRYEQYF
>TRBJ2-5|NA|NA|TRBV11-2
TGTGCCAGCAGCCTCAGTCTCGGGGTCCAAGAGACCCAGTACTTC
CASSLSLGVQETQYF
>TRBJ2-7|once|TRBD1|TRBV6-8
TGTGCCAGCAGTGGACAGGTCTACGAGCAGTACTTC
CASSGQVYEQYF
>TRBJ2-3|NA|NA|TRBV9
TGTGCCAGCAGCGTGTTTAGCACAGATACGCAGTATTTT
CASSVFSTDTQYF
>TRBJ2-7|NA|TRBD1|TRBV19
TGTGCCAGTAGTGTCGACAGGGGGCTCGAGCAGTACTTC
CASSVDRGLEQYF
>TRBJ2-1|once|TRBD1|TRBV5-1
TGCGCCAGCAGCTTGAGGACAGGCTACAATGAGCAGTTCTTC
CASSLRTGYNEQFF
>TRBJ1-2|NA|NA|TRBV25-1
TGTGCCAGCAGCGGCGACAGCCTTGGCTACTATGGCTACACCTTC
CASSGDSLGYYGYTF
>TRBJ2-2|NA|NA|TRBV7-6
TGTGCCAGCAGCTTATTCGGGGGGCAGAACACCGGGGAGCTGTTTTTT
CASSLFGGQNTGELFF
>TRBJ2-2|NA|NA|TRBV10-2
TGCGCCAGCAGTGAGTCGTACGCGACCGGGGAGCTGTTTTTT
CASSESYATGELFF
>TRBJ2-6|NA|NA|TRBV5-5
TGTGCCAGCAGCTCCATATCTGGGGCCAACGTCCTGACTTTC
CASSSISGANVLTF
>TRBJ1-3|NA|NA|TRBV28
TGTGCCAGCAGTTTACAGCAGAACACCATATATTTT
CASSLQQNTIYF
>TRBJ1-2|NA|TRBD1|TRBV28
TGTGCCAGCAGTCACGGGACAGGGGATTCCTATGGCTACACCTTC
CASSHGTGDSYGYTF
>TRBJ2-7|NA|NA|TRBV6-1
TGTGCCAGCGCAGATTATGCCAAGAGCTCCTACGAGCAGTACTTC
CASADYAKSSYEQYF
>TRBJ2-7|NA|NA|TRBV18
TGTGCCAGCTCTCCGACACGACCTTCGGTCGAGCAGTACTTC
CASSPTRPSVEQYF
>TRBJ2-1|NA|TRBD2|TRBV6-1
TGTGCCAGCAAGGGACTAGCGGGCTCCTACAATGAGCAGTTCTTC
CASKGLAGSYNEQFF
>TRBJ2-6|NA|NA|TRBV6-5
TGTGCCAGCAGTTACAAACTCTCTGGGGCCAACGTCCTGACTTTC
CASSYKLSGANVLTF
>TRBJ1-1|NA|TRBD1|TRBV28
TGTGCCAGCAGCCCTCGCCAGGGGGGGACTGAAGCTTTCTTT
CASSPRQGGTEAFF
>TRBJ2-7|NA|TRBD2|TRBV27
TGTGCCAGCAGTTTATCGGCGCGGGGGGCCTACGAGCAGTACTTC
CASSLSARGAYEQYF
>TRBJ1-1|NA|NA|TRBV7-2
TGTGCCAGCAGCTTCAGGCGGGGCATGAACACTGAAGCTTTCTTT
CASSFRRGMNTEAFF
>TRBJ1-2|NA|NA|TRBV29-1
TGCAGCTCGGGGAAGGAGGGCTACACCTTC
CSSGKEGYTF
>TRBJ2-2|once|TRBD1|TRBV9
TGTGCCAGCAGCCAAGCCACTCCCCCCGGGACAGATAGAAGGAGGAACACCGGGGAGCTGTTTTTT
CASSQATPPGTDRRRNTGELFF
>TRBJ2-3|NA|NA|TRBV7-9
TGTGCCAGCAGCTTAGAGGACTATACGCAGTATTTT
CASSLEDYTQYF
>TRBJ1-1|NA|NA|TRBV6-5
TGTGCCAGCAGTTACGCAGCCTGGACGGATACTGAAGCTTTCTTT
CASSYAAWTDTEAFF
>TRBJ1-5|NA|NA|TRBV5-6
TGTGCCAGCAGCGACCAGGGAGTCGGGCAGCCCCAGCATTTT
CASSDQGVGQPQHF
>TRBJ1-1|NA|TRBD1|TRBV10-3
TGTGCCATCAGGACCGACAGGGCCCCCACTGAAGCTTTCTTT
CAIRTDRAPTEAFF
>TRBJ1-2|few|TRBD1|TRBV5-1
TGCGCCAGCAGCATCACAGGGGACTATGGCTACACCTTC
CASSITGDYGYTF
>TRBJ2-7|NA|NA|TRBV9
TGTGCCAGCAGCGCAAACTACGAGCAGTACTTC
CASSANYEQYF
>TRBJ2-1|NA|NA|TRBV2
TGTGCCAGCAGTCCAACTAGCCGGGAGCAGTTCTTC
CASSPTSREQFF
>TRBJ2-7|NA|TRBD2|TRBV11-1
TGTGCCAGCAGCTTTCTCCGTAGCGGGGGGGCCTACGAGCAGTACTTC
CASSFLRSGGAYEQYF
>TRBJ1-3|NA|NA|TRBV29-1
TGCAGCGCAGAGGCTGGAAACACCATATATTTT
CSAEAGNTIYF
>TRBJ1-3|NA|NA|TRBV9
TGTGCCAGCAGCGCGTTAAGCTCTGGAAACACCATATATTTT
CASSALSSGNTIYF
>TRBJ1-6|NA|NA|TRBV2
TGTGCCAGCAGTGAAGCGGTCCCCAGATCCTTTTCACCCCTCCACTTT
CASSEAVPRSFSPLHF
>TRBJ1-1|NA|TRBD1|TRBV19
TGTGCCAGTAGTTCTCAACAGGGGGAGGGCCGTCAGAACACTGAAGCTTTCTTT
CASSSQQGEGRQNTEAFF
>TRBJ1-4|NA|TRBD1|TRBV4-1
TGCGCCAGCAGCCAATGGGGCCGGGACAGAAATAATGAAAAACTGTTTTTT
CASSQWGRDRNNEKLFF
>TRBJ1-6|NA|TRBD1|TRBV19
TGTGCCAGTACCCCCTTGACAGGGAGAAATTCACCCCTCCACTTT
CASTPLTGRNSPLHF
>TRBJ2-7|NA|NA|TRBV6-1
TGTGCCAGCAGTGTGACTAGATACGAGCAGTACTTC
CASSVTRYEQYF
>TRBJ1-1|few|NA|TRBV4-3
TGCGCCAGCAGCCAAGGTGTCGGGGGTAGCACTGAAGCTTTCTTT
CASSQGVGGSTEAFF
>TRBJ2-7|NA|NA|TRBV19
TGTGCCAGTAGTATAGAGGCAGGCTACGAGCAGTACTTC
CASSIEAGYEQYF
>TRBJ1-5|few|TRBD1|TRBV9
TGTGCCAGCAGTGCCGGGACAGGGCTGCCCCAGCATTTT
CASSAGTGLPQHF
>TRBJ2-3|NA|TRBD2|TRBV11-2
TGTGCCAGCAGCTTCCTAGCGGGAGCCGGAGTAATAGATACGCAGTATTTT
CASSFLAGAGVIDTQYF